The source of this T cell receptor beta chain is a study of human T cells and chemical hapten exposure (TCRdb year 2021). About the full investigation: For sensitization, 2% DPC in acetone was applied to a roughly 2 cm by roughly 2 cm area of upper inner arm skin. This study followed changes in the peripheral blood TCR repertoire in vivo during primary and secondary sensitization of alopecia patients to the hapten diphenylcyclopropenone (DPC). Alopecia areata with under or over 50% scalp involvement, alopecia totalis and alopecia universalis were represented in the patient cohort, which was mostly female. Patch testing was performed on the upper back with Finn chambers containing 0.01% DPC, and the patch tests were scored after 6 days according to International Contact Dermatitis Research Group standards. Patients additionally received weekly therapeutic DPC doses to the scalp throughout the roughly 25-week study period. Blood was sampled from patients pre-sensitization (week 0) and at 2, 6 and about 24 weeks after DPC sensitization. Libraries were pooled for sequencing, and variation in per-sample TCR yields was attributed mainly to small differences in library volumes within the pool. For TCR sequencing, blood came from some 31 alopecia patients at anywhere from one to four time points (pre-sensitization, 2, 6 and 24 weeks).

There are many counts of this clonotype. Its antigen specificity is not known. Base qualities are not provided; no much larger clone lies one nucleotide away. The time point label for this specimen denotes: patch test 1, 2 weeks after DPC sensitization. The treatment or condition label, as the study defines it: therapeutic diphenylcyclopropenone sensitization with weekly scalp DPC. At each patch-test visit, blood was drawn before the patch test was applied. Patients were eligible if aged 18 to 70, diagnosed with alopecia and judged suitable for DPC therapy, and pregnant patients were excluded. Total RNA was isolated from unfractionated whole blood collected in Tempus Blood RNA tubes. Trimming takes 7 bases from V and 5 bases from J, and the germline ends sit 15 bases apart. From the cysteine up to the phenylalanine, the CDR3 has a length of 13 residues. Only the CDR3 portion is preserved as DNA: 39 bases, with reading frame beginning at the first base. The germline V gene encodes CDR1 SGHRS and CDR2 YFSETQ.

Overall study results and their limits: Repeated subsampling changed both the strength of the expansion versus patch-test correlation and the threshold at which that correlation became significant. Because every patient had alopecia, a presumed autoimmune disease, the patients' immune response might differ from that of healthy individuals. Compared with pre-sensitization or healthy control sets, expanded TCRs formed significantly more large CDR3 similarity clusters, which is consistent with antigen-driven responses. A positive correlation was found between the number of PT1 expanded TCRs and patch test score, with significance reached at thresholds 8, 16 and 32 but not 4. DPC sensitization did not change how many TCRs were above 1 in 1000 frequency, and no evidence was found of alterations in global repertoire structure.

The library was built by means of RACE. Sequencing took place on a NextSeq 500. During library preparation, unique molecular identifiers were attached to individual cDNA molecules so that TCRs could be counted quantitatively and reproducibly. From each blood RNA sample, both TCR alpha and TCR beta chains were sequenced. The paper's processing steps were these. The median number of TCRs per sample was some 100,000, ranging from roughly 20,000 to 700,000. The Decombinator software suite was used to annotate V, J and CDR3 in the TCR reads. Every sample was subsampled to the same number of TCRs (28,000) for the PS versus PT1 abundance plots. TCRs were defined as expanded if absent before sensitization and observed at least eight times at the 2-week time point. Starting from the raw public reads, TCRdb applied fastp trimming at Q25, assembled clones with MiXCR and retained in-frame beta chains. Each CDR3 protein appears once, grouped with its most common genes and DNA. TCRdb's processing, not the study's, gives the V and J calls here. Present in this sample are 300,000 to 400,000 distinct CDR3 sequences, around 6.9% of which were seen just once. Approximately 8.9% of the sample is held by the ten biggest clonotypes.

The sequence links TRBV5-1 to TRBJ2-5; the D region possibly corresponds to TRBD1 (5 bases align). This specimen was whole blood, taken in connection with sensitization to the hapten diphenylcyclopropenone (DPC). The TCR comes from a woman in her late teens or twenties with alopecia areata. Some clones in this sample may be carry-over from other donors' samples. The nucleotide sequence is given as TGCGCCAGCTACCTGGAAGGGGTGGAGACCCAGTACTTC. Translation gives CASYLEGVETQYF.